The 15 T cell receptor beta chains presented below share a single source sample, sequenced in a study of T cell changes during pregnancy in multiple sclerosis. Repertoires were generated with immunoSEQ multiplex PCR, while TCRdb's copy carries only in-frame clones and drops some. The sample includes 75,000 to 80,000 clones, 85% to 95% seen only once; the top ten take 0.65% to 0.95%. The sample here was peripheral blood, taken in the second trimester of pregnancy. The receptors derive from a female donor in good health, enrolled as a control in a pregnancy study.

The chain links TRBV19 to TRBJ2-2, with TRBD1 identical over 9 bases. Losses at the gene ends were 7 bases for V and 4 bases for J; bases not matched to a gene: 10. This CDR3 contains 16 residues. The germline V gene encodes CDR1 LNHDA and CDR2 SQIVND (reference sequence). The chain's CDR3 is CASTITTGGSTGELFF. The CDR3 coding sequence is TGTGCCAGTACCATCACGACAGGGGGTAGCACCGGGGAGCTGTTTTTT.

This chain uses TRBV28 with TRBJ1-1; the D is unclear. V lost 7 bases to trimming and J lost 6 bases, with 15 bases between them. This CDR3 has 13 residues. The germline gives CDR1 MDHEN, CDR2 SYDVKM. CDR3 sequence (DNA): TGTGCCAGCAACCAGGTTGGGCGTGCTGAAGCTTTCTTT. It codes for CASNQVGRAEAFF.

The chain employs TRBV6-5 and TRBJ2-7, with D possibly being TRBD2 (7 bases). CDR3 length: 13 residues. The germline CDR1 and CDR2 sequences are MNHEY and SVGAGI. V was pared by 8 bases and J by 9 bases, with 20 bases between. The CDR3 sequence is CASFPGGGRRQYF. Written as DNA, the CDR3 is TGTGCCAGCTTTCCTGGGGGGGGCCGCAGGCAGTACTTC.

The V gene is TRBV29-1, the J gene TRBJ1-3; TRBD1 might be the D (5 bases). Trimming took 0 bases from V and 7 from J, leaving 16 bases between them. The CDR3 length is 15 residues. Germline V CDR1 and CDR2: SQVTM, ANQGSEA. The CDR3: CSVEDRGQGKNTIYF. The CDR3 nucleotides are TGCAGCGTTGAAGATCGAGGTCAGGGCAAGAACACCATATATTTT.

The gene calls are TRBV29-1 and TRBJ1-1; D is possibly TRBD1 (5 bases). The CDR3 runs 11 residues. Looked up from germline, CDR1 is SQVTM and CDR2 is ANQGSEA. V was shortened by 7 bases and J by 1 base, with 7 bases between the two germline ends. CDR3: CSGGENTEAFF. The CDR3 DNA reads as TGCAGCGGGGGGGAGAACACTGAAGCTTTCTTT.

This sequence joins TRBV14 and TRBJ1-1; 8 positions agree with TRBD1. Germline V gives CDR1 SGHDN, CDR2 FVKESK. The junction had 3 bases not matched to a gene; V was cut back by 4 bases and J by 8 bases. The CDR3 spans 12 residues. DNA for the CDR3: TGTGCCAGCAGCCCAGGGGGCCCAGAAGCTTTCTTT. It codes for CASSPGGPEAFF. Full variable domain (missing parts from reference TRBV14 and TRBJ1-1): EAGVTQFPSHSVIEKGQTVTLRCDPISGHDNLYWYRRVMGKEIKFLLHFVKESKQDESGMPNNRFLAERTGGTYSTLKVQPAELEDSGVYFCASSPGGPEAFFGQGTRLTVV.

CDR3 residues: CASSVGEDVGTGLTRWQFF. CDR3 nucleotide sequence: TGTGCCAGCAGCGTAGGGGAGGACGTAGGGACAGGACTAACGAGGTGGCAGTTCTTC. The chain carries TRBV9 and TRBJ2-1, with 8 bases fitting TRBD1. Per germline, CDR1 SGDLS and CDR2 YYNGEE. This CDR3 region has 19 residues. V gave up 0 bases and J gave up 12 bases; unmatched junction bases: 23. Full variable domain (outside the CDR3, taken from reference TRBV9 and TRBJ2-1): DSGVTQTPKHLITATGQRVTLRCSPRSGDLSVYWYQQSLDQGLQFLIQYYNGEERAKGNILERFSAQQFPDLHSELNLSSLELGDSALYFCASSVGEDVGTGLTRWQFFGPGTRLTVL.

A remark on this clone: Relative to the germline gene, one junction end is altered; a read error may explain this. The chain is built from TRBV5-8 and TRBJ2-2; a weak D match, TRBD2 (5 bases). CDR3 length: 12 residues. Germline lookup yields CDR1 SGHTS and CDR2 YDEGEE. The CDR3 bases are TGTGCCAGCAGCTTGGCCGTCGGGGAGAGTTCATTT. Its translation is CASSLAVGESSF.

This clone was observed a single time. V and J are TRBV5-1 and TRBJ2-1, with 11 bases aligning to TRBD1. V was clipped by 4 bases and J by 7 bases; unmatched bases: 4. Germline CDR1 SGHRS, CDR2 YFSETQ. This CDR3 is built from 14 residues. The CDR3 DNA sequence: TGCGCCAGCAGCCCCGGACAGGGGGCGAATGAGCAGTTCTTC. It specifies CASSPGQGANEQFF.

The V gene is TRBV19, the J gene TRBJ2-1, with no clear D. Germline V gene data show CDR1 as LNHDA and CDR2 as SQIVND (reference sequence). The V and J ends lost 3 bases and 4 bases respectively, with 7 bases between them. The length of the CDR3 is 13 residues. CDR3 region: CASSINSYNEQFF. CDR3 bases: TGTGCCAGTAGTATTAACAGTTACAATGAGCAGTTCTTC.

The rearrangement links TRBV19 to TRBJ2-7; TRBD1 matches 7 bases. Trimming removed 7 bases from V and 1 base from J; junction bases left unmatched: 10. Germline V gene data show CDR1 as LNHDA and CDR2 as SQIVND (reference sequence). The CDR3 extends over 15 amino acids. CDR3 sequence: CASTKSPGQSYEQYF. Written as DNA, the CDR3 is TGTGCCAGTACCAAATCGCCGGGACAGTCCTACGAGCAGTACTTC.

This chain uses TRBV10-3 with TRBJ1-2; 7 bases line up with TRBD1. The CDR3 is 12 residues long. Germline V gene data show CDR1 as ENHRY and CDR2 as SYGVKD. V trimming: 8 bases; J trimming: 8 bases; junction bases outside the gene matches: 8. The CDR3 coding sequence is TGTGCCATCGCACAGGGGACCGAGGGCTACACCTTC. Its translation is CAIAQGTEGYTF.

The chain recombines TRBV14 with TRBJ2-1, with D uncertain. The V gene's germline CDR1 is SGHDN and CDR2 FVKESK. The CDR3 totals 15 residues. Trimming stripped 2 bases from V and 4 bases from J, with 12 bases between. CDR3 residues: CASSQTVIRYNEQFF. Here the CDR3 DNA reads TGTGCCAGCAGCCAAACCGTAATTCGGTACAATGAGCAGTTCTTC.

This sequence joins TRBV7-2 and TRBJ2-7, with D possibly being TRBD2 (6 bases). The V end was cut by 1 base, the J end by 5 bases, with 12 bases between. Germline V gene lookup returns CDR1 SGHTA and CDR2 FQGNSA. CDR3 size: 14 residues. The CDR3 reads CASSLGERVNEQYF. In DNA form, the CDR3 reads TGTGCCAGCAGCTTAGGGGAGCGGGTCAACGAGCAGTACTTC.

The J gene is TRBJ1-5, the V gene TRBV6-6; the D is unclear. The ends were cut back, 0 bases at V and 3 bases at J, with 3 bases in the middle. The CDR3 totals 13 residues. Germline V lookup: CDR1 MNHNY, CDR2 SVGAGI (reference sequence). The CDR3 DNA reads as TGTGCCAGCAGTTACTCCTCCAATCAGCCCCAGCATTTT. This codes for CASSYSSNQPQHF.